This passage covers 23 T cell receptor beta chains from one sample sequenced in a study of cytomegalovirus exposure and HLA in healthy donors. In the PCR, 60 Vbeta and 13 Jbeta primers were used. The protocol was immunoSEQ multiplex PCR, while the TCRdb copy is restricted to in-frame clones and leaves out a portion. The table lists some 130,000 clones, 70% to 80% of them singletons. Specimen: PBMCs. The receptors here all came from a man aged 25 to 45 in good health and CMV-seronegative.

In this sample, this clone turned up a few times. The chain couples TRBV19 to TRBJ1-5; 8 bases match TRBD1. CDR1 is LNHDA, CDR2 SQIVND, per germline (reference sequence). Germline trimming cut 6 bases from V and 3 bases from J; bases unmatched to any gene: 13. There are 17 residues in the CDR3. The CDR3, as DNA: TGTGCCAGTAGACCTCGTTCAGGGGGCAAGGCCAATCAGCCCCAGCATTTT. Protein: CASRPRSGGKANQPQHF.

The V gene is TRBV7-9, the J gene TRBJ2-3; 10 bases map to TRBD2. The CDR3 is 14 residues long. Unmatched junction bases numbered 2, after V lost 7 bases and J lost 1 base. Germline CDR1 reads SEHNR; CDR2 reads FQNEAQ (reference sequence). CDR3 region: CASKLAGGTDTQYF. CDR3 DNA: TGTGCCAGCAAGCTAGCGGGAGGCACAGATACGCAGTATTTT.

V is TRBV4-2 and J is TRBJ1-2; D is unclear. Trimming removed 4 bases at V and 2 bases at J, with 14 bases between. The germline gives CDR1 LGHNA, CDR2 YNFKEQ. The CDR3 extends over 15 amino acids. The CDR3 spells CASSRSDSGNYGYTF. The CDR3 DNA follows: TGTGCCAGCAGCCGTTCGGACTCGGGGAACTATGGCTACACCTTC.

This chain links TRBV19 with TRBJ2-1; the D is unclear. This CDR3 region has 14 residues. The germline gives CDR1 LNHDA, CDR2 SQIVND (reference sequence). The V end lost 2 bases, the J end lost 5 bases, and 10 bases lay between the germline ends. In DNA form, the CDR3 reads TGTGCCAGTAGTATATCTAGGTGGAACAATGAGCAGTTCTTC. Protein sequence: CASSISRWNNEQFF.

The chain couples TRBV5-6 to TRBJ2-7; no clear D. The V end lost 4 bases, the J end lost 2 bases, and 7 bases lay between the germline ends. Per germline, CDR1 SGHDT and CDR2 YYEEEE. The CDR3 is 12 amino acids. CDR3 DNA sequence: TGTGCCAGCAGCGATGGCACCTACGAGCAGTACTTC. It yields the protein CASSDGTYEQYF.

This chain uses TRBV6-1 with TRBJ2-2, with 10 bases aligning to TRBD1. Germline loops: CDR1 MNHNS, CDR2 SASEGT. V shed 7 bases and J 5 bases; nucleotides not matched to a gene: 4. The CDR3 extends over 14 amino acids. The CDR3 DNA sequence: TGTGCCAGCACCGACAGGGGGCGTACCGGGGAGCTGTTTTTT. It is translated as CASTDRGRTGELFF.

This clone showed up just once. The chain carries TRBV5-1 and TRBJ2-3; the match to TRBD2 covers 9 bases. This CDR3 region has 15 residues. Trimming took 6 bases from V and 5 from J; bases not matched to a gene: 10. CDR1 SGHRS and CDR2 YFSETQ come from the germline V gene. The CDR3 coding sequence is TGCGCCAGCACCCCAGCGGGAGGTGGTATAGATACGCAGTATTTT. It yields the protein CASTPAGGGIDTQYF.

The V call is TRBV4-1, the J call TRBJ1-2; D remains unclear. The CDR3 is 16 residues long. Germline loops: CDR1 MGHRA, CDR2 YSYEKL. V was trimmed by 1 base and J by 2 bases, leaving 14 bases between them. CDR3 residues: CASSQGAGTTNYGYTF. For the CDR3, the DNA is TGCGCCAGCAGCCAAGGGGCGGGCACCACCAACTATGGCTACACCTTC.

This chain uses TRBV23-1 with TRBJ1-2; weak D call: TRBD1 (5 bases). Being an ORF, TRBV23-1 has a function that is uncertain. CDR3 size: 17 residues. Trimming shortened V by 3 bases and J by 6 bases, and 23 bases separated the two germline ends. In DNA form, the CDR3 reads TGCGCCAGCAGTCACCCGAGGGCTACGGGACTGAACAATGGCTACACCTTC. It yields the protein CASSHPRATGLNNGYTF.

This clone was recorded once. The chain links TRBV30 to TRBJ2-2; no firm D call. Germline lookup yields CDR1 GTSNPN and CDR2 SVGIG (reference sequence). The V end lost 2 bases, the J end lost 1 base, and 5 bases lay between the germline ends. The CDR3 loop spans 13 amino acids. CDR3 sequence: CAWSRGNTGELFF. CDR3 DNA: TGTGCCTGGAGTCGCGGGAACACCGGGGAGCTGTTTTTT.

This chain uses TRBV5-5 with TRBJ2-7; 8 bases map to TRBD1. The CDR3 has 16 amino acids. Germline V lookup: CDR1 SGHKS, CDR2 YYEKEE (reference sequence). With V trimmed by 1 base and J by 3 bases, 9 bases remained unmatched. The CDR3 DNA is TGTGCCAGCAGCTTGTTAAGACAGGGGCTACTCTACGAGCAGTACTTC. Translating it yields CASSLLRQGLLYEQYF.

The CDR3 here is CAWSPGVNEKLFF. The CDR3 coding sequence is TGTGCCTGGAGTCCAGGGGTTAATGAAAAACTGTTTTTT. The chain combines TRBV30 with TRBJ1-4; a weak D match, TRBD1 (6 bases). V lost 2 bases and J lost 4, with 8 bases in between. There are 13 residues in the CDR3. In germline, CDR1 is GTSNPN, CDR2 SVGIG (reference sequence).

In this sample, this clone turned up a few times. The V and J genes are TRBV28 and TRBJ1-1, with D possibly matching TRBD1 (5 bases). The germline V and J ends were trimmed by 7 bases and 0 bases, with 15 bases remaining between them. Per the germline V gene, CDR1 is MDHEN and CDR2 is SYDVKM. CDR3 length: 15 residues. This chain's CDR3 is CASTTIGRVNTEAFF. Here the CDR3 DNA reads TGTGCCAGCACCACTATAGGCAGGGTGAACACTGAAGCTTTCTTT. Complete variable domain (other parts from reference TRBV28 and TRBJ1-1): DVKVTQSSRYLVKRTGEKVFLECVQDMDHENMFWYRQDPGLGLRLIYFSYDVKMKEKGDIPEGYSVSREKKERFSLILESASTNQTSMYLCASTTIGRVNTEAFFGQGTRLTVV.

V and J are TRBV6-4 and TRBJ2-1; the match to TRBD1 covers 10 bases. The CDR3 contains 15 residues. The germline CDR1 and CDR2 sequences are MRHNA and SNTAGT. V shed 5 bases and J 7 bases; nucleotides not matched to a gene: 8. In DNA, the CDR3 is TGTGCCAGCAGTCAAGTGGGGACAGGGGTGAATGAGCAGTTCTTC. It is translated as CASSQVGTGVNEQFF.

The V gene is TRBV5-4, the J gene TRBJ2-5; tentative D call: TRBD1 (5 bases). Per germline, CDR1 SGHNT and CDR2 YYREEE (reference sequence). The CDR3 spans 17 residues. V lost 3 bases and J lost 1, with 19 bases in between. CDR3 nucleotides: TGTGCCAGCAGCTATCCCGGGCCTGACAGCTTCCAAGAGACCCAGTACTTC. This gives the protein CASSYPGPDSFQETQYF.

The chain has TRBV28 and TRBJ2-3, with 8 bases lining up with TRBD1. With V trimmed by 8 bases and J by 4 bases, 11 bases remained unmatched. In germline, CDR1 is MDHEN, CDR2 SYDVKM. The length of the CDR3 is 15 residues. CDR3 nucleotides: TGTGCCAGCGACACAGGGGGGTTGGGTGCAGATACGCAGTATTTT. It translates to CASDTGGLGADTQYF.

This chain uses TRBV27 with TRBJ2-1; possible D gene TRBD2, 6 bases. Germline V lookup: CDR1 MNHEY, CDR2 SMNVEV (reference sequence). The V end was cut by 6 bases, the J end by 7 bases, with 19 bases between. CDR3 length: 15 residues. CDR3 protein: CASSSLAGRSNEQFF. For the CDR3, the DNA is TGTGCCAGCAGCTCCCTCGCGGGAAGGTCGAATGAGCAGTTCTTC.

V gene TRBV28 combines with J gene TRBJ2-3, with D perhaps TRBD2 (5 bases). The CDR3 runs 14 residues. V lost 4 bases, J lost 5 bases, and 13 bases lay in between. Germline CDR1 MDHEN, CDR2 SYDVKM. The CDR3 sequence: CASSWGPGLDTQYF. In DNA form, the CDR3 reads TGTGCCAGCAGTTGGGGTCCGGGGTTAGATACGCAGTATTTT.

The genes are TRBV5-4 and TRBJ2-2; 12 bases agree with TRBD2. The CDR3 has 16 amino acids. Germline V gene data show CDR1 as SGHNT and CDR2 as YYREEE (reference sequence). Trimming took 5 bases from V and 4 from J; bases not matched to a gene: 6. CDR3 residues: CASSAGLAGSTGELFF. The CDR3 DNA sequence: TGTGCCAGCAGTGCTGGACTAGCGGGGTCCACCGGGGAGCTGTTTTTT. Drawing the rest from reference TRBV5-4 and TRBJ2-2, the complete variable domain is ETGVTQSPTHLIKTRGQQVTLRCSSQSGHNTVSWYQQALGQGPQFIFQYYREEENGRGNFPPRFSGLQFPNYSSELNVNALELDDSALYLCASSAGLAGSTGELFFGEGSRLTVL.

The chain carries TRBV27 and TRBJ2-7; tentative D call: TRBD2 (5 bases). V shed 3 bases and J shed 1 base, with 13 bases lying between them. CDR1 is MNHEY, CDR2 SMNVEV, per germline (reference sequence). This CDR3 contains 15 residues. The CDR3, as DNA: TGTGCCAGCAGTTTCGGTGGACTGTCATCCTACGAGCAGTACTTC. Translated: CASSFGGLSSYEQYF.

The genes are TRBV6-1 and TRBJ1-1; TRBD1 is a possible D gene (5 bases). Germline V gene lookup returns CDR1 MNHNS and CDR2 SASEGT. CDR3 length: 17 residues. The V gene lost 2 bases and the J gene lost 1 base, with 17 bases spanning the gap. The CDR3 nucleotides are TGTGCCAGCAGTGAATATGGGGTGGGACTGGCGAACACTGAAGCTTTCTTT. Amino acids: CASSEYGVGLANTEAFF.

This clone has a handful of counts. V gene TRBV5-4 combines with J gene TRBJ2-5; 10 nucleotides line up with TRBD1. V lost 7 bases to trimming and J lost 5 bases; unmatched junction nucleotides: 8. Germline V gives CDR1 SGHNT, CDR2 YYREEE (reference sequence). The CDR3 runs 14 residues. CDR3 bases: TGTGCCAGCGGCAGACAGGGGGCAACGGAGACCCAGTACTTC. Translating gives CASGRQGATETQYF.

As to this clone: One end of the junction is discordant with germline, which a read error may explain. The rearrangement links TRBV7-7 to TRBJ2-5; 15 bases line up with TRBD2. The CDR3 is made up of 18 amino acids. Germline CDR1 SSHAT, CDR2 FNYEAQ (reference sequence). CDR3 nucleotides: TGTGCTAGCAGCCTAGGGGGACTAGCGGGAGGCCTGGGAGAGACCCAGTACTTC. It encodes CASSLGGLAGGLGETQYF.